A selection of T cell receptor beta chains follows, all from one sample in a study of Graves' ophthalmopathy and Graves' hyperthyroidism. MiXCR, applied by TCRdb to the multiplex PCR reads, yields one record per CDR3 protein. In the table there are about 1.1 million distinct CDR3 sequences, about 40% of which are singletons. The sequenced sample was peripheral blood or thyroid tissue (not recorded which). These receptors were taken from an adult man with Graves' hyperthyroidism. Both conserved end residues are part of each CDR3. The order of the fields is clone size, D gene, V gene, J gene, CDR3 protein, CDR3 DNA. The D gene is left open where the match is weak. Clone size is shown for a subset of rows, as once, few, many or a class of expanded clone.

NA	NA	TRBV12-3/TRBV12-4	TRBJ1-5	CASSLGYRAGEQPQHF	TGTGCCAGCAGTTTAGGTTACAGGGCAGGGGAACAGCCCCAGCATTTT
many	NA	TRBV29-1	TRBJ1-1	CSVAILIGANTEAFF	TGCAGCGTTGCAATTTTAATAGGGGCGAACACTGAAGCTTTCTTT
NA	NA	TRBV12-3/TRBV12-4	TRBJ1-3	CASSNSGDGNTIYF	TGTGCCAGCAGCAACTCAGGGGACGGAAACACCATATATTTT
NA	TRBD1	TRBV10-3	TRBJ2-7	CASRQGPLLRDSYEQYF	TGTGCCAGCAGACAGGGGCCTCTCTTGCGGGATTCCTACGAGCAGTACTTC
many	NA	TRBV5-1	TRBJ2-7	CASSNPSTEQYF	TGCGCCAGCAGCAACCCTAGTACCGAGCAGTACTTC
NA	TRBD1	TRBV10-3	TRBJ1-2	CASSLRGQGIEDGYTF	TGTGCCAGCAGTCTACGCGGACAGGGAATAGAGGATGGCTACACCTTC
many	NA	TRBV29-1	TRBJ2-5	CSVSQGPPWAQYF	TGCAGCGTTTCCCAGGGGCCCCCGTGGGCCCAGTACTTC
few	TRBD1	TRBV20-1	TRBJ1-2	CSPSGRGQRGSDSYGYTF	TGCAGCCCCTCAGGGAGGGGGCAGCGAGGATCGGATTCCTATGGCTACACCTTC
many	TRBD1	TRBV29-1	TRBJ2-5	CSADPGTAIETQYF	TGCAGCGCTGACCCCGGGACAGCGATAGAGACCCAGTACTTC
many	TRBD1	TRBV7-2	TRBJ1-6	CASTDRGGSPLHF	TGTGCCAGCACGGACAGGGGTGGCTCACCCCTCCACTTT
NA	NA	TRBV10-3	TRBJ1-5	CAISEGLNQPQHF	TGTGCCATCAGTGAGGGTCTCAATCAGCCCCAGCATTTT
many	TRBD1	TRBV9	TRBJ1-1	CASSVAPSQGATEAFF	TGTGCCAGCAGCGTAGCCCCCTCACAGGGGGCGACTGAAGCTTTCTTT
many	NA	TRBV6-5	TRBJ2-7	CASSVAVYEQYF	TGTGCCAGCAGTGTGGCAGTCTACGAGCAGTACTTC
many	TRBD2	TRBV7-8	TRBJ2-2	CASSLMTSGMNTGELFF	TGTGCCAGCAGCTTAATGACTAGCGGGATGAACACCGGGGAGCTGTTTTTT
many	NA	TRBV7-2	TRBJ1-2	CASSPPGDYTF	TGTGCCAGCAGCCCCCCCGGTGACTACACCTTC
few	TRBD2	TRBV5-1	TRBJ2-7	CASTKTAAGDFYEQYF	TGCGCCAGCACCAAAACGGCAGCGGGAGATTTCTACGAGCAGTACTTC
NA	NA	TRBV9	TRBJ1-6	CATRRVYNSPLHF	TGTGCCACGAGACGGGTCTATAATTCACCCCTCCACTTT
NA	NA	TRBV24-1	TRBJ2-5	CATRGVVGETQYF	TGTGCCACCAGGGGCGTCGTGGGGGAGACCCAGTACTTC
NA	TRBD1	TRBV6-5	TRBJ2-2	CASGTATNTGELFF	TGTGCCAGCGGGACAGCCACGAACACCGGGGAGCTGTTTTTT
NA	NA	TRBV2	TRBJ2-7	CASWIRARNEQYF	TGTGCCAGCTGGATTCGGGCTAGAAACGAGCAGTACTTC
few	TRBD1	TRBV6-5	TRBJ1-2	CASSYSTPFWTGGYGYTF	TGTGCCAGCAGTTACTCGACCCCTTTCTGGACAGGGGGCTATGGCTACACCTTC
NA	TRBD1	TRBV19	TRBJ1-1	CASIGTGSGGEALF	TGTGCCAGTATAGGGACAGGATCTGGAGGGGAAGCTCTCTTT
many	NA	TRBV30	TRBJ1-2	CAWSDQANGGYTF	TGTGCCTGGAGTGACCAGGCGAATGGGGGCTACACCTTC
NA	TRBD1	TRBV29-1	TRBJ1-3	CSPGQGVVGNTIYF	TGCAGCCCGGGACAGGGGGTAGTTGGAAACACCATATATTTT
many	NA	TRBV20-1	TRBJ1-6	CSARDWGMVSPLHF	TGCAGTGCTAGAGATTGGGGTATGGTTTCACCCCTCCACTTT
few	NA	TRBV20-1	TRBJ1-4	CSARDIRADNEKLFF	TGCAGTGCTAGAGATATCAGGGCGGACAATGAAAAACTGTTTTTT
many	NA	TRBV2	TRBJ1-6	CASISGPWDNSPLHF	TGTGCCAGCATCTCCGGGCCGTGGGATAATTCACCCCTCCACTTT
NA	TRBD1	TRBV7-2	TRBJ1-5	CASSPGTGGSDEHF	TGTGCCAGCAGCCCCGGGACAGGGGGCTCGGACGAGCATTTT
NA	TRBD2	TRBV19	TRBJ2-5	CASSMPPQTSGRQTQYF	TGTGCCAGTAGTATGCCCCCCCAAACTAGCGGGAGGCAGACCCAGTACTTC
many	TRBD1	TRBV12-3/TRBV12-4	TRBJ1-5	CASSPGQGHVQPQHF	TGTGCCAGCTCACCGGGACAGGGGCACGTTCAGCCCCAGCATTTT
few	TRBD2	TRBV6-6	TRBJ2-2	CASGLAGARNTGELFF	TGTGCCAGCGGACTAGCGGGGGCCCGGAACACCGGGGAGCTGTTTTTT
NA	TRBD2	TRBV15	TRBJ2-7	CATSRGGDGGYEQYF	TGTGCCACCAGCAGAGGCGGGGACGGGGGGTACGAGCAGTACTTC
NA	TRBD1	TRBV2	TRBJ1-1	CASSEISAGGKTEAFF	TGTGCCAGCAGTGAAATCTCCGCAGGGGGCAAAACTGAAGCTTTCTTT
many	NA	TRBV14	TRBJ2-5	CASSQASQLGTQYF	TGTGCCAGCAGCCAAGCCTCCCAGCTCGGGACCCAGTACTTC
NA	NA	TRBV10-3	TRBJ2-7	CAITKSLLDEQYF	TGTGCCATCACCAAAAGCCTACTTGACGAGCAGTACTTC
NA	NA	TRBV29-1	TRBJ1-2	CSVPRDGYTF	TGCAGCGTCCCGAGGGATGGCTACACCTTC
many	NA	TRBV25-1	TRBJ2-5	CASSADNQETQYF	TGTGCCAGCAGTGCCGACAACCAAGAGACCCAGTACTTC
many	TRBD1	TRBV15	TRBJ1-3	CATSRDQGQRGNTIYF	TGTGCCACCAGCAGAGATCAGGGACAGCGAGGAAACACCATATATTTT
few	NA	TRBV5-1	TRBJ1-5	CASSLRVGGQPQHF	TGCGCCAGCAGCTTGAGAGTGGGGGGACAGCCCCAGCATTTT
many	NA	TRBV6-2/TRBV6-3	TRBJ1-2	CASSYSARSYGYTF	TGTGCCAGCAGTTACTCGGCTCGGAGCTATGGCTACACCTTC
few	NA	TRBV7-6	TRBJ2-7	CASSPWTAGLGEQYF	TGTGCCAGCAGCCCCTGGACGGCAGGGCTTGGCGAGCAGTACTTC
few	NA	TRBV7-2	TRBJ2-5	CASSAGFQETQYF	TGTGCCAGCAGCGCAGGGTTCCAAGAGACCCAGTACTTC
NA	NA	TRBV19	TRBJ1-1	CASSPDTANTEAFF	TGTGCCAGTAGTCCAGACACAGCGAACACTGAAGCTTTCTTT
many	NA	TRBV10-3	TRBJ1-4	CAIRRAMLYEKLFF	TGTGCCATCAGGCGCGCCATGCTCTATGAAAAACTGTTTTTT
NA	TRBD2	TRBV29-1	TRBJ2-2	CSVTSGSWGTGELFF	TGCAGCGTTACTAGCGGGAGTTGGGGCACCGGGGAGCTGTTTTTT
many	NA	TRBV2	TRBJ2-7	CASSRTATAYEQYF	TGTGCCAGCAGTCGGACAGCTACAGCCTACGAGCAGTACTTC
NA	TRBD1	TRBV19	TRBJ1-1	CASHDRVTEAFF	TGTGCCAGCCACGACAGGGTAACTGAAGCTTTCTTT
few	TRBD1	TRBV20-1	TRBJ1-5	CSATRDRVSQPQHF	TGCAGTGCTACCCGGGACAGGGTCTCTCAGCCCCAGCATTTT
NA	NA	TRBV10-3	TRBJ2-5	CAISASGVHQETQYF	TGTGCCATCAGTGCATCAGGGGTTCACCAAGAGACCCAGTACTTC
NA	NA	TRBV13	TRBJ1-5	CASSLGRADQPQHF	TGTGCCAGCAGCTTAGGCCGCGCGGATCAGCCCCAGCATTTT
many	TRBD2	TRBV4-3	TRBJ2-7	CASSQGRASSDEQYF	TGCGCCAGCAGCCAGGGGAGGGCCAGTTCCGACGAGCAGTACTTC
few	NA	TRBV11-3	TRBJ1-2	CASSQDPAGTDGYTF	TGTGCCAGCAGCCAAGATCCAGCGGGGACGGACGGCTACACCTTC
few	NA	TRBV12-3/TRBV12-4	TRBJ2-7	CASGGALEQYF	TGTGCCAGCGGAGGAGCGCTAGAGCAGTACTTC
NA	TRBD1	TRBV16	TRBJ1-5	CASSRDREFQPQHF	TGTGCCAGCAGCCGGGACAGGGAGTTTCAGCCCCAGCATTTT
few	TRBD2	TRBV2	TRBJ2-5	CASREGQMETQYF	TGTGCCAGCCGGGAGGGACAAATGGAGACCCAGTACTTC
many	TRBD1	TRBV19	TRBJ1-6	CASSRDRTLDSPLHF	TGTGCCAGTAGTCGGGACAGGACCCTCGATTCACCCCTCCACTTT
NA	TRBD1	TRBV9	TRBJ2-7	CASSVETGGGRDF	TGTGCCAGCAGCGTAGAGACAGGGGGAGGGCGGGACTTC
NA	TRBD1	TRBV28	TRBJ2-7	CASRGGQGVNEQYF	TGTGCCAGCAGGGGAGGACAGGGGGTCAACGAGCAGTACTTC
NA	NA	TRBV5-1	TRBJ2-7	CASSLGHLVSYEQYF	TGCGCCAGCAGCTTGGGACACCTAGTATCCTACGAGCAGTACTTC
many	NA	TRBV19	TRBJ1-6	CASSLQQNSPLHF	TGTGCCAGTAGTCTCCAACAGAATTCACCCCTCCACTTT